This T cell receptor beta chain was captured by sequencing in a study of control samples from healthy donors and cancer patients. Some clones are missing from TCRdb's copy, which holds only in-frame ones; the method was immunoSEQ multiplex PCR. The profile shows tens of thousands of clones, 85% to 90% of them singletons. Sequenced: PBMCs. The clonotype was recovered from a man in his sixties with colorectal cancer.

This chain's CDR3 is CASSFETGHYGYTF. CDR3 coding DNA: TGCGCCAGCAGCTTTGAGACCGGCCACTATGGCTACACCTTC. The chain links TRBV5-1 to TRBJ1-2, with D unresolved. Germline lookup yields CDR1 SGHRS and CDR2 YFSETQ. This CDR3 spans 14 amino acids. The V end was cut by 2 bases, the J end by 3 bases, with 11 bases between.